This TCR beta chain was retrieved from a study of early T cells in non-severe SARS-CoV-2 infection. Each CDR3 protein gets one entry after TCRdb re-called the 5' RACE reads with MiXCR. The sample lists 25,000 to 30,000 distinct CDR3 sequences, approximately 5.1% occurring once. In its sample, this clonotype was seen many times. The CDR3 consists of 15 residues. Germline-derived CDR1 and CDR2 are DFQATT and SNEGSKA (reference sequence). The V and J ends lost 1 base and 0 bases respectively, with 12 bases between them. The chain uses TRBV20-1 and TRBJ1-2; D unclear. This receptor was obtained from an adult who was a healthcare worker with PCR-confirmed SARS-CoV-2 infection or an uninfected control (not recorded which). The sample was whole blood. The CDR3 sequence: CSARGRLDPNYGYTF. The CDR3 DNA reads TGCAGTGCTAGAGGGCGGCTAGATCCTAACTATGGCTACACCTTC.